Below, 8 T cell receptor beta chains from the same sample are listed, as sequenced in a study of early T cells in non-severe SARS-CoV-2 infection. TCRdb recomputed calls from the 5' RACE reads with MiXCR, one row per CDR3 protein. Here the sample spans roughly 38,000 distinct CDR3 sequences, around 6% being singletons. The sequencing used whole blood, collected at baseline. These receptors were obtained from an adult who was a healthcare worker with PCR-confirmed SARS-CoV-2 infection or an uninfected control (not recorded which).

The table lists this clonotype with many counts. The J gene is TRBJ1-4, the V gene TRBV12-3 or TRBV12-4, with 9 bases identical to TRBD1. V was clipped by 5 bases and J by 11 bases; unmatched bases: 18. This CDR3 has 17 amino acids. As DNA, the CDR3 is TGTGCCAGCAGTCCTACTAGAGCCGGGGGACAGGGCGAGAAACTGTTTTTT. It encodes CASSPTRAGGQGEKLFF.

At least ten counts were recorded for this clonotype. The chain joins TRBV18 to TRBJ2-1; the D is unclear. This CDR3 comprises 13 residues. V lost 1 base to trimming and J lost 6 bases, with 7 bases between them. Germline CDR1 and CDR2: KGHSH and LQKENI. CDR3 nucleotides: TGTGCCAGCTCACCACAAAAGGTCAATGAGCAGTTCTTC. It encodes CASSPQKVNEQFF.

This clonotype has at least ten counts. CDR3 sequence: CAWSVLVGEQFF. CDR3 sequence (DNA): TGTGCCTGGAGTGTACTTGTCGGTGAGCAGTTCTTC. The chain uses TRBV30 and TRBJ2-1; no firm D call. V shed 0 bases and J shed 9 bases, with 9 bases lying between them. Germline values: CDR1 GTSNPN, CDR2 SVGIG (reference sequence). The CDR3 is made up of 12 amino acids.

This clonotype was seen at least ten times. The CDR3 region has the DNA TGCAGTGCTAGAGGATTGGAAGATATCTACGAGCAGTACTTC. This encodes CSARGLEDIYEQYF. The V gene is TRBV20-1, the J gene TRBJ2-7; D gene uncertain. This CDR3 has 14 amino acids. Germline V gives CDR1 DFQATT, CDR2 SNEGSKA (reference sequence). V was trimmed by 1 base and J by 3 bases, leaving 13 bases between them.

V usage is TRBV10-3 and J usage is TRBJ1-1; a weak D match, TRBD1 (6 bases). V lost 11 bases, J lost 1 base, and 20 bases lay in between. Germline assignment: CDR1 ENHRY and CDR2 SYGVKD. The CDR3 consists of 15 residues. CDR3 region: CAHRGGGAGNTEAFF. The CDR3 nucleotides are TGTGCCCACCGAGGGGGGGGCGCAGGGAACACTGAAGCTTTCTTT.

This clonotype has at least ten counts. The rearrangement uses TRBV5-1 and TRBJ2-2; 8 positions agree with TRBD2. Germline V CDR1 and CDR2: SGHRS, YFSETQ. The CDR3 has 16 residues. Trimming at V came to 2 bases and at J to 7 bases, leaving 10 bases not matched to a gene. CDR3 protein: CASSFRAGEFGGELFF. The CDR3 coding sequence is TGCGCCAGCAGCTTCCGAGCGGGAGAATTTGGCGGGGAGCTGTTTTTT. The entire variable domain, with the rest obtained from reference TRBV5-1 and TRBJ2-2, is as follows: KAGVTQTPRYLIKTRGQQVTLSCSPISGHRSVSWYQQTPGQGLQFLFEYFSETQRNKGNFPGRFSGRQFSNSRSEMNVSTLELGDSALYLCASSFRAGEFGGELFFGEGSRLTVL.

This clonotype has ten or more counts. The chain combines TRBV7-2 with TRBJ2-1; perhaps TRBD2 as D (6 bases). This CDR3 comprises 15 residues. Germline loops: CDR1 SGHTA, CDR2 FQGNSA. Trimming took off 6 bases at V and 0 bases at J, with 12 bases between the two ends. Here the CDR3 reads CASRRDLSSYNEQFF. The CDR3 bases are TGTGCCAGCAGGCGGGACTTAAGCTCCTACAATGAGCAGTTCTTC.

This clonotype was seen at least ten times. This chain joins TRBV6-6 and TRBJ2-1, with unresolved D. The CDR3 is 16 residues long. CDR1 is MNHNY and CDR2 is SVGAGI in the germline V gene (reference sequence). V was clipped by 0 bases and J by 0 bases, with 9 bases between them. CDR3 coding DNA: TGTGCCAGCAGTTACTCGTTCCAGAGCTCCTACAATGAGCAGTTCTTC. This translates into CASSYSFQSSYNEQFF.